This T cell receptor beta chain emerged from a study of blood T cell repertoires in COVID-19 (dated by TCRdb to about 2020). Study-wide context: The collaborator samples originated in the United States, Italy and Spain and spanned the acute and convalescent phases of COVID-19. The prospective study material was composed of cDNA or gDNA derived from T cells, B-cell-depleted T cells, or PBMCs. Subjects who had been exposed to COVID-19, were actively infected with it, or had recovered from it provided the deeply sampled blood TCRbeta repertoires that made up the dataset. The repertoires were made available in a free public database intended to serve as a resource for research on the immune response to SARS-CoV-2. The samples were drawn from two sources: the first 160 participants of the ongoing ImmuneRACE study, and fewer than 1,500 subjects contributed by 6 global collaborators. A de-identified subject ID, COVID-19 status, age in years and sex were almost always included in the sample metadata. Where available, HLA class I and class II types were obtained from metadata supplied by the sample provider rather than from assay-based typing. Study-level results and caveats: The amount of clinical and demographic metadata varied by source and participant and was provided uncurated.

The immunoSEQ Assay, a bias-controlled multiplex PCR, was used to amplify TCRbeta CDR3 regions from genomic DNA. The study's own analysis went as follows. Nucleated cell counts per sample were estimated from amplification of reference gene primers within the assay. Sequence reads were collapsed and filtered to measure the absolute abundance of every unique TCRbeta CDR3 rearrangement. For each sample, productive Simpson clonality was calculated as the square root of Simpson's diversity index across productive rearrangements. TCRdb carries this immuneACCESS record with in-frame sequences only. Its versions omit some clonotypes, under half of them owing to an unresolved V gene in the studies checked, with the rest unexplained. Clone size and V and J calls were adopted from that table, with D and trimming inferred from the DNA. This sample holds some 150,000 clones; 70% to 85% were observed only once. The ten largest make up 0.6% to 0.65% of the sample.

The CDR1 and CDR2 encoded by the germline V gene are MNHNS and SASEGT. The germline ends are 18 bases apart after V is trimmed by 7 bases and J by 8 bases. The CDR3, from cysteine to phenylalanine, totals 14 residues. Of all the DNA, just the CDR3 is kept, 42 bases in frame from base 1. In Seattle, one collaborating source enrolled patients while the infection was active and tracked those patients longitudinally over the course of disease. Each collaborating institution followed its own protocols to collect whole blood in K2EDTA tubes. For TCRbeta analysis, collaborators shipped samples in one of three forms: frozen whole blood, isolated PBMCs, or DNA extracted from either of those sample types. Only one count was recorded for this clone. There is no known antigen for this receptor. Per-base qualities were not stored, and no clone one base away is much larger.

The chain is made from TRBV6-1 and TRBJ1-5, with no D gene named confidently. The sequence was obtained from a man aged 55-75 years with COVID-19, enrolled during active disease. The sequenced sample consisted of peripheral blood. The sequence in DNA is TGTGCCAGCACTTCCGCGGTCGGAGTGGAGCCCCAGCATTTT. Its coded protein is CASTSAVGVEPQHF.